This TCR beta chain appears in the sequencing data of a study of blood T cell repertoires in COVID-19. Background on the study: Spain, Italy and the United States supplied samples that represented acute and convalescent COVID-19. T cells, B-cell-depleted T cells, or PBMCs supplied cDNA or gDNA.

In the original workflow: Counts of nucleated cells, estimated from reference gene primer amplification, were obtained. Sequenced by immunoSEQ multiplex PCR; TCRdb stores in-frame clones only, minus some. That table gives V, J and clone size, and the DNA gave D and trimming. The repertoire has about 270,000 clones, around nine tenths of them found once; the top ten carry 2% to 2.5%. Trimming removed 4 bases at V and 6 bases at J, with 8 bases between. Germline V gene data show CDR1 as SGHNT and CDR2 as YENEEA. The length of the CDR3 is 12 residues. The source of this sequence is a man aged 50-59 years with acute or convalescent COVID-19. The sample was peripheral blood. The chain uses TRBV11-3 and TRBJ2-3; D unresolved. The CDR3 reads CASSSPGDTQYF. CDR3 DNA sequence: TGTGCCAGCAGCTCGCCCGGGGATACGCAGTATTTT.